These T cell receptor beta chains were read from a single sample in a study of cytomegalovirus exposure and HLA in healthy donors. Sequenced by immunoSEQ multiplex PCR; TCRdb stores in-frame clones only, minus some. The sample holds around 35,000 clones, about 67% seen once. Material for sequencing was PBMCs. The receptors derive from a man aged 25-40 years in good health and CMV-seronegative. The CDR3 runs from the conserved cysteine through the conserved F or W.

16	TRBV7-9	CASSRWTTATNEKLFF
15	TRBV29-1	CSVDREGLGVYGYTF
14	TRBV7-9	CASSLGQGNTEAFF
15	TRBV14	CASSQTGGLVGELFF
17	TRBV19	CASSRLGQGTSNTEAFF
14	TRBV11-3	CASSPGTDHNEQFF
11	TRBV27	CASKQGGEQYF
14	TRBV27	CASSFSLAGAEQYF
15	TRBV6-5	CASSSLSSGVYEQYF
15	TRBV11-2	CASSLPTGLNTEAFF
14	TRBV6-1	CASRTMHSGNTIYF
13	TRBV2	CARRGIGANVLTF
13	TRBV5-5	CASSFAGWNEQYF
14	TRBV7-3	CASSLGAYTDTQYF
14	TRBV19	CASSIRDTNQPQHF
15	TRBV5-1	CASSLSGSLSYEQYF
14	TRBV28	CASIGDRRSNEQFF
10	TRBV20-1	CSARELTDFF
15	TRBV2	CASSEAGGPGETQYF
16	TRBV18	CASSRSDRASNQPQHF
16	TRBV5-4	CASSPREGVGNQPQHF
17	TRBV16	CASSHCAAGQGNQPQHF
14	TRBV4-1	CASSQDPGQGEQYF
15	TRBV7-9	CASSFTQGQGNEAFF